This T cell receptor (beta chain) is drawn from a study of blood T cell repertoires in COVID-19. Study summary: The analysed material was cDNA or gDNA that came from T cells, B-cell-depleted T cells, or PBMCs.

The CDR3 is made up of 13 amino acids. The ends were cut back, 0 bases at V and 8 bases at J, with 13 bases in the middle. Germline lookup yields CDR1 SQVTM and CDR2 ANQGSEA. TCRdb's table, derived via immunoSEQ multiplex PCR, lists solely in-frame clones and lacks some. In the table there are some 14,000 clones, around nine tenths of which are singletons. The sequenced material came from peripheral blood. The V gene is TRBV29-1, the J gene TRBJ1-2; maybe TRBD1 (5 bases). The clonotype comes from a human donor in a cohort sampled during active COVID-19. Here the CDR3 DNA reads TGCAGCGTTGAAGATCAGGGCAATCAAGGCTACACCTTC. As protein: CSVEDQGNQGYTF.